What follows is one T cell receptor beta chain and its context. Its antigen remains unidentified. These data belong to a study of identical twins. Study observations and caveats: Among out-of-frame alpha sequences shared by twins, low generation probability occurred in excess.

The germline gives CDR1 SGHVS, CDR2 FNYEAQ. This CDR3 has 13 amino acids. The V end was cut by 5 bases, the J end by 0 bases, with 7 bases between. With template switching, a universal primer site was added, and the cDNA carried unique molecular identifiers. TCRdb re-analysed the 5' RACE reads in MiXCR, keeping a single row per CDR3 protein. The sample holds over 500,000 distinct CDR3 sequences; 22% are singletons and the top ten take around 1%. Another study also made use of these data, one on T cells expressing NK-cell markers.

This chain connects TRBV7-6 to TRBJ1-1; no firm D call. This clonotype originated in a woman aged 18-35 years in good health. The sample comprised CD4+ T cells sorted from blood. Here the CDR3 reads CASSATMNTEAFF. CDR3 coding DNA: TGTGCCAGCAGCGCAACGATGAACACTGAAGCTTTCTTT.